This T cell receptor beta chain was captured by sequencing in a study of blood T cell repertoires in COVID-19. Trimming shortened V by 0 bases and J by 1 base, and 14 bases separated the two germline ends. Germline lookup yields CDR1 SGDLS and CDR2 YYNGEE. The CDR3 extends over 17 amino acids. Sequencing was performed with immunoSEQ multiplex PCR; in TCRdb, only in-frame clones are kept and a portion is missing. This sample carries roughly 570,000 clones, roughly 91% of them seen once, and the ten largest clones take roughly 7.4%. The sequence derives from a woman aged 50 to 60 with COVID-19, enrolled during active disease. The specimen sequenced was peripheral blood. This sequence joins TRBV9 and TRBJ1-3; tentative D call: TRBD1 (5 bases). The CDR3 DNA is TGTGCCAGCAGCGTAGCCGGGGGGTCGTGGTCTGGAAACACCATATATTTT. It is translated as CASSVAGGSWSGNTIYF.